The subject of this entry is one T cell receptor beta chain. Its antigen is unidentified. Only in-frame clones appear in the TCRdb table, and some are missing; sequencing was by immunoSEQ multiplex PCR. The sample shows about 140,000 clones, approximately 95% of them seen only once. V lost 3 bases and J lost 5, with 12 bases in between. CDR1 is SGDLS and CDR2 is YYNGEE in the germline V gene. There are 15 residues in the CDR3. These data originate in a study of T cell responses to AZD1222 COVID-19 vaccine. Findings and limits, study-wide: White British donors predominated, females outnumbered males, and clonal diversity was possibly underestimated. Among spike-specific TCRs, nearly half reportedly target unmutated variant regions. There were repertoire samples only from the period after the peak T cell response. Vaccine-associated CD4 TCRs spanned spike, dominant at 160-218 and 743-854.

The origin of this receptor is an adult in good health. The chain recombines TRBV9 with TRBJ1-6; D is perhaps TRBD1 (6 bases). The material was peripheral blood, obtained on day 0 of MenACWY control vaccination. DNA of the CDR3: TGTGCCAGCAGCGAGGGGGTTGTCGATAATTCACCCCTCCACTTT. Residues: CASSEGVVDNSPLHF.